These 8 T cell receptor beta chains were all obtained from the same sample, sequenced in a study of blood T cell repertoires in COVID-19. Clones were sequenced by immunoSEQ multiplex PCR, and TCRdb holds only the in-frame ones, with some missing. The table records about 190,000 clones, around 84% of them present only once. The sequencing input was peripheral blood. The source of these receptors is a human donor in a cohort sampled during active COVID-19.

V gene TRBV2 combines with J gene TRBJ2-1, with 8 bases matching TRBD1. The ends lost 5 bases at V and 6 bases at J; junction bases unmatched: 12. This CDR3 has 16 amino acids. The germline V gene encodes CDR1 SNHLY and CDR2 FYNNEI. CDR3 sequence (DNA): TGTGCCAGCAGTCCCCCCCAGGGGGCCCTATTCAATGAGCAGTTCTTC. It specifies CASSPPQGALFNEQFF.

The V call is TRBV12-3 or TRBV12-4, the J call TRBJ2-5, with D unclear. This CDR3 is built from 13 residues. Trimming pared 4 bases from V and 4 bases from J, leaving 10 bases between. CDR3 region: CASSSWRSETQYF. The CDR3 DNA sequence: TGTGCCAGCAGTTCCTGGCGGTCAGAGACCCAGTACTTC.

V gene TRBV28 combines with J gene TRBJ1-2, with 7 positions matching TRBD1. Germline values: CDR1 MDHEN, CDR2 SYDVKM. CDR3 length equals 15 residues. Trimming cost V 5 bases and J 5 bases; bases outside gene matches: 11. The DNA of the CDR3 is TGTGCCAGCAGTCGGGGTGTGGGCAGGGGGTATGGCTACACCTTC. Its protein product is CASSRGVGRGYGYTF.

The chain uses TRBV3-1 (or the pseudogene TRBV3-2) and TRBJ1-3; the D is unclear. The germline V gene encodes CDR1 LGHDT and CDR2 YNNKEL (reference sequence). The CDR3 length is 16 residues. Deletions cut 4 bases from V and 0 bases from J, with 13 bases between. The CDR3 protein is CASSPTQRSSGNTIYF. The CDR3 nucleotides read TGTGCCAGCAGCCCAACTCAGCGGAGCTCTGGAAACACCATATATTTT.

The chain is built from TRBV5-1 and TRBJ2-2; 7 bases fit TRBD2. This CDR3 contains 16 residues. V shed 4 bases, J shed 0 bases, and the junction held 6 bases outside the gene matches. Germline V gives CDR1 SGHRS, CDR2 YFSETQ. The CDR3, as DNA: TGCGCCAGCAGCCAGCTCACTAGCGCGAACACCGGGGAGCTGTTTTTT. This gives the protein CASSQLTSANTGELFF.

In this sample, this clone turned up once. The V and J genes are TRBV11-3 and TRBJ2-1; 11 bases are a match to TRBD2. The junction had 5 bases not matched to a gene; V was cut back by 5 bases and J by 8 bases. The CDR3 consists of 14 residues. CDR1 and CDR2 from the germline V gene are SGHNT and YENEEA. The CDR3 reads CASSLSGRAYEQFF. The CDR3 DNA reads TGTGCCAGCAGCCTTAGCGGGAGGGCGTATGAGCAGTTCTTC.

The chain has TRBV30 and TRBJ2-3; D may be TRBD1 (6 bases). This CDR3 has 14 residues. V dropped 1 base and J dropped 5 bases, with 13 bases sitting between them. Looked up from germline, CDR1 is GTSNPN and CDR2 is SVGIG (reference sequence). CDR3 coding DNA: TGTGCCTGGAGTGCGCTGGGGGCCGGAGATACGCAGTATTTT. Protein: CAWSALGAGDTQYF.

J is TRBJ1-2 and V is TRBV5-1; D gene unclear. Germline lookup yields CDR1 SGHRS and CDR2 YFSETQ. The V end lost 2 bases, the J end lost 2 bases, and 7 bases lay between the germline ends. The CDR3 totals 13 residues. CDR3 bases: TGCGCCAGCAGCTTAGAGGGAAACTATGGCTACACCTTC. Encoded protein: CASSLEGNYGYTF.